The clone carrying this T cell receptor (beta chain) has just a few counts. The sample belongs to a study of control samples from healthy donors and cancer patients. Sequencing was performed with immunoSEQ multiplex PCR; in TCRdb, only in-frame clones are kept and a portion is missing. Of tens of thousands of clones in the sample, roughly 80% were seen once. Sequenced material: blood. The receptor's source is a man between 45 and 60 years old in good health.

CDR3 loop: CASSRQADQPQHF. The CDR3 DNA is TGTGCCAGCAGCCGACAGGCTGATCAGCCCCAGCATTTT. This chain connects TRBV12-3 or TRBV12-4 to TRBJ1-5; D possibly corresponds to TRBD1 (6 bases). With 6 bases removed from V and 5 bases from J, the gap between germline ends came to 11 bases. There are 13 residues in the CDR3.